This T cell receptor beta chain was obtained from a study of T-cell reconstitution after alpha-beta-depleted transplantation in children. General study findings and limits: The origin of high day-60 TCRbeta diversity in some patients lay in surviving recipient T cells and thymic progenitors. Several hundred rapidly expanded clones from non-depleted graft cells reportedly supplied alpha-beta T cells about two months post-transplant. Counts and diversity of T cells one year after transplant came mostly from newly produced T cells.

Germline V lookup: CDR1 SGHRS, CDR2 YFSETQ. With 1 base removed from V and 3 bases from J, the gap between germline ends came to 11 bases. The CDR3 runs to 14 residues. There are a few counts of this clonotype. Its matching antigen is unknown. For TCRbeta, the library was prepared with unique molecular identifiers. TCRdb used MiXCR to reprocess the PCR reads, holding one entry per CDR3 protein. The data contain fewer than 350,000 distinct CDR3 sequences, around 7.3% of them singletons. The specimen was peripheral blood, collected 360 days after TCRalphabeta/CD19-depleted stem cell transplant. The receptor's source is a female patient aged 2-15 years who had a stem cell transplant for Fanconi anemia, so the T cells may come from the graft donor. The chain joins TRBV5-1 to TRBJ2-7, with D unclear. The CDR3 nucleotides are TGCGCCAGCAGCTTGATGGGAAGCGACTACGAGCAGTACTTC. Translating gives CASSLMGSDYEQYF.